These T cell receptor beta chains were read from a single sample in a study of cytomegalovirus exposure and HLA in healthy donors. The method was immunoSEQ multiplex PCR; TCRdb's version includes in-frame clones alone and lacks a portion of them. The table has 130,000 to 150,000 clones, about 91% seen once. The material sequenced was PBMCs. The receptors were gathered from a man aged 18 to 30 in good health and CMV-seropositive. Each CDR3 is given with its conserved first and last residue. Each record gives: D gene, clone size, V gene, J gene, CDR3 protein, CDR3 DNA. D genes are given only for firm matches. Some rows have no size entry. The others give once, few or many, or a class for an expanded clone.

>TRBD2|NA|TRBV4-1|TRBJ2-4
CASSQPRASGNIQYF
TGCGCCAGCAGCCAACCCCGGGCTAGCGGAAACATTCAGTACTTC
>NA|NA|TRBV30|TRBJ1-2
CAWTEQANYGYTF
TGTGCCTGGACGGAGCAAGCTAACTATGGCTACACCTTC
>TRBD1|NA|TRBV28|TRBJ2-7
CASSLGTGREQYF
TGTGCCAGCAGTCTGGGGACAGGGAGAGAGCAGTACTTC
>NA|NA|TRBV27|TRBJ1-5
CASSLSRERRQPQHF
TGTGCCAGCAGTTTATCTCGAGAGAGGCGTCAGCCCCAGCATTTT
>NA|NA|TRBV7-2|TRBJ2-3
CASSMTSTDTQYF
TGTGCCAGCAGCATGACTTCCACAGATACGCAGTATTTT
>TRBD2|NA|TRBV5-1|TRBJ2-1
CASSLTSGSVYNEQFF
TGCGCCAGCAGCTTGACTAGCGGGAGTGTCTACAATGAGCAGTTCTTC
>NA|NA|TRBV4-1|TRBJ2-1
CASSQYPGLNSNEQFF
TGCGCCAGCAGCCAGTACCCGGGACTCAATTCCAATGAGCAGTTCTTC
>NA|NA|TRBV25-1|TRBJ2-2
CASSAFANTGELFF
TGTGCCAGCAGTGCCTTCGCGAACACCGGGGAGCTGTTTTTT
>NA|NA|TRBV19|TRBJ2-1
CASEWGHPNEQFF
TGTGCCAGTGAATGGGGGCACCCCAATGAGCAGTTCTTC
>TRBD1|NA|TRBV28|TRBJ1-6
CASSTGQGNNSPLHF
TGTGCCAGCAGTACCGGACAGGGAAATAATTCACCCCTCCACTTT
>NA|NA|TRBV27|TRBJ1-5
CASSLMGRDQPQHF
TGTGCCAGCAGTTTAATGGGGCGCGACCAGCCCCAGCATTTT
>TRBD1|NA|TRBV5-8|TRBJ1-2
CASLYPGTGNYGYTF
TGTGCCAGCCTATACCCCGGGACAGGCAACTATGGCTACACCTTC
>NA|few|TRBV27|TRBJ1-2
CASSSLEPNYGYTF
TGTGCCAGCAGCTCACTCGAGCCTAACTATGGCTACACCTTC
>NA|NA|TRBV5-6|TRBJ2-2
CASSLPNPNTGELFF
TGTGCCAGCAGCTTGCCTAACCCGAACACCGGGGAGCTGTTTTTT
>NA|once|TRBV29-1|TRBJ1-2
CSVAGDPYGYTF
TGCAGCGTTGCAGGGGATCCCTATGGCTACACCTTC
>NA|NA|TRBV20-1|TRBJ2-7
CSARDPPGQYF
TGCAGTGCTAGAGATCCCCCCGGGCAGTACTTC
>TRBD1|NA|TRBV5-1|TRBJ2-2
CASSLDVQGASGELFF
TGCGCCAGCAGCTTGGATGTACAGGGGGCCTCCGGGGAGCTGTTTTTT
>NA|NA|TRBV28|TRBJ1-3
CASSLFGGGSGNTIYF
TGTGCCAGCAGTTTATTCGGTGGCGGCTCTGGAAACACCATATATTTT
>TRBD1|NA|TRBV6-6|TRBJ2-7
CASTRGTGMGYYEQYF
TGTGCCAGCACACGGGGGACAGGGATGGGGTATTACGAGCAGTACTTC
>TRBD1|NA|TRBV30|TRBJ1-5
CAWTETGLGNQPQHF
TGTGCCTGGACAGAGACAGGGTTGGGCAATCAGCCCCAGCATTTT
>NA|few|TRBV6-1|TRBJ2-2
CASCDSPQGGELFF
TGTGCCAGCTGTGATAGTCCCCAGGGGGGGGAGCTGTTTTTT
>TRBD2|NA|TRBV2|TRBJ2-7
CASSRDYTYEQYF
TGTGCCAGCAGTAGGGACTATACCTACGAGCAGTACTTC
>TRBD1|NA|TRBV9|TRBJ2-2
CASSGTNRGNTGELFF
TGTGCCAGCAGCGGGACGAACAGGGGGAACACCGGGGAGCTGTTTTTT
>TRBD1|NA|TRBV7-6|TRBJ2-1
CASSFQGTVYNEQFF
TGTGCCAGCAGCTTTCAGGGGACAGTGTACAATGAGCAGTTCTTC
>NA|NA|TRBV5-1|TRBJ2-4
CASSLADKTKNIQYF
TGCGCCAGCAGCTTGGCGGACAAAACCAAAAACATTCAGTACTTC
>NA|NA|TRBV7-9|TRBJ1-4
CASSRDVFATNEKLFF
TGTGCCAGCAGCAGAGATGTCTTTGCAACTAATGAAAAACTGTTTTTT
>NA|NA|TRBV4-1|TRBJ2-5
CASSQWAEGKETQYF
TGCGCCAGCAGCCAGTGGGCGGAGGGGAAAGAGACCCAGTACTTC
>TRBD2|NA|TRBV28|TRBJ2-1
CASSLSGTSINEQFF
TGTGCCAGCAGTTTATCCGGGACTAGCATCAATGAGCAGTTCTTC
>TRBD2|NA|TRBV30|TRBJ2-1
CAWRQRDHYNEQFF
TGTGCCTGGAGGCAGCGGGACCATTACAATGAGCAGTTCTTC
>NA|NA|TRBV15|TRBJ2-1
CATSRDSLYNEQFF
TGTGCCACCAGCAGGGACTCACTATACAATGAGCAGTTCTTC
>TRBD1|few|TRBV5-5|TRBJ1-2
CASSLAVPGQGGLGYTF
TGTGCCAGCAGCTTGGCCGTACCGGGACAGGGGGGCCTGGGCTACACCTTC
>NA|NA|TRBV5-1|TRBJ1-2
CASSLRMSRGGYTF
TGCGCCAGCAGCTTGCGGATGTCGAGAGGTGGCTACACCTTC
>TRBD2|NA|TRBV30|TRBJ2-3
CAWSVKGARVPGLPTDTQYF
TGTGCCTGGAGTGTAAAAGGGGCGAGAGTACCGGGACTACCCACAGATACGCAGTATTTT
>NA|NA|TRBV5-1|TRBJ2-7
CASSTDSTYEQYF
TGCGCCAGCAGCACCGACAGTACCTACGAGCAGTACTTC
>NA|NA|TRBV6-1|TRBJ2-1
CASSVEGGGYNEQFF
TGTGCCAGCAGTGTTGAGGGAGGGGGTTACAATGAGCAGTTCTTC
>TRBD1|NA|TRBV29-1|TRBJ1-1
CSVEETGAEAFF
TGCAGCGTTGAAGAGACAGGGGCTGAAGCTTTCTTT
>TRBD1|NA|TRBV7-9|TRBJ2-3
CASSSRQGKSDTQYF
TGTGCCAGCAGCTCGAGACAGGGGAAATCAGATACGCAGTATTTT
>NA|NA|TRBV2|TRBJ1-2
CASLTGGSSYGYTF
TGTGCCAGCCTCACGGGTGGCAGTTCCTATGGCTACACCTTC
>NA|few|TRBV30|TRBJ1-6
CAWTKRESYNSPLHF
TGTGCCTGGACCAAAAGGGAGTCCTATAATTCACCCCTCCACTTT
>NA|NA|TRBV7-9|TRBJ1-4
CASSLTWTDNEKLFF
TGTGCCAGCAGCCTTACCTGGACAGATAATGAAAAACTGTTTTTT